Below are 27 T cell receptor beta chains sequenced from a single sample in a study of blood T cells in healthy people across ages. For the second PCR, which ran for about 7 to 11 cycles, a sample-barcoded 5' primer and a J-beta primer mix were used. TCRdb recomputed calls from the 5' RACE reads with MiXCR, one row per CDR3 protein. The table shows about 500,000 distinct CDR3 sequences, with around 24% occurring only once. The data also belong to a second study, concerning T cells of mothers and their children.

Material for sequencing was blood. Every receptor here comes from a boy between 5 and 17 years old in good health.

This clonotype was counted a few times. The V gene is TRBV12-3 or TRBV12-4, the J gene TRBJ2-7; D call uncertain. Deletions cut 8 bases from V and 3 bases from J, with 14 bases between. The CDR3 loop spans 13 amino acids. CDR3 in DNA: TGTGCCAGCGCACCGGGCCTGTTCTACGAGCAGTACTTC. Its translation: CASAPGLFYEQYF.

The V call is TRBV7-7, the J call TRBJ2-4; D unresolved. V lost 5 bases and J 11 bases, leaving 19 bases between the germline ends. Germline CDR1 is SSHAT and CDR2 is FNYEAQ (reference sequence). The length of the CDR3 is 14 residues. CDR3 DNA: TGTGCCAGCAGCCCGTCCGACCTGAGTTCGGTTCAGTACTTC. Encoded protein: CASSPSDLSSVQYF.

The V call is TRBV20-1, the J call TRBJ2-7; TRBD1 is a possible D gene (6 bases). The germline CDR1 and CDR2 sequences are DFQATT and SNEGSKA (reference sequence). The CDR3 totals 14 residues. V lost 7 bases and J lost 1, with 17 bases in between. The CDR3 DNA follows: TGCAGTGTTAAGTTAGGGGACAAGTCCTACGAGCAGTACTTC. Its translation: CSVKLGDKSYEQYF.

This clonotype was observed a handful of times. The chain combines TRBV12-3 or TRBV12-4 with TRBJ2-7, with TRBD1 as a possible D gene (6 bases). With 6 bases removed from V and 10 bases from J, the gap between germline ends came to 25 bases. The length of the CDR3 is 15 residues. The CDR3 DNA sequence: TGTGCCAGCAGCCTGGGACACGGGAACCACCCCCCCCAGTACTTC. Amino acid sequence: CASSLGHGNHPPQYF.

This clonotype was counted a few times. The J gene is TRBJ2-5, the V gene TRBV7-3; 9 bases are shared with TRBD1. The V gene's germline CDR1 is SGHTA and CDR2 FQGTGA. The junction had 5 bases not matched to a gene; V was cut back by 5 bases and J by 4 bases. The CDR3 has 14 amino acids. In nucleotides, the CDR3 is TGTGCCAGCAGCCCAGGGACAGGGCCAGAGACCCAGTACTTC. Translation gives CASSPGTGPETQYF.

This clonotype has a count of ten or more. CDR3 nucleotide sequence: TGTGCCAGCAGTTATCCGGGCCATGAGCAGTTCTTC. This gives the protein CASSYPGHEQFF. The chain couples TRBV6-8 to TRBJ2-1; the D is unclear. There are 12 residues in the CDR3. The germline V gene has CDR1 MNHGY and CDR2 SAAAGT. Trimming pared 3 bases from V and 8 bases from J, leaving 8 bases between.

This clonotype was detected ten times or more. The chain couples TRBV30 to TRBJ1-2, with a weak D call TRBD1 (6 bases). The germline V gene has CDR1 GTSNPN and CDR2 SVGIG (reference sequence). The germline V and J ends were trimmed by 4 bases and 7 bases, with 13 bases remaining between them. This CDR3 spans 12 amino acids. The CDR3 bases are TGTGCCTGGATGGGGGGGGCGATTGGCTACACCTTC. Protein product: CAWMGGAIGYTF.

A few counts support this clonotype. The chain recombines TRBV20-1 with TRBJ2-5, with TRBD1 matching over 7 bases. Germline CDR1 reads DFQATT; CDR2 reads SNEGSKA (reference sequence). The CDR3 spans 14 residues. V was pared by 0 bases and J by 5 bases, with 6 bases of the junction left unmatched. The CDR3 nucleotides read TGCAGTGCTAGAGATCAAAGGGGGCTGGAGACCCAGTACTTC. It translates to CSARDQRGLETQYF.

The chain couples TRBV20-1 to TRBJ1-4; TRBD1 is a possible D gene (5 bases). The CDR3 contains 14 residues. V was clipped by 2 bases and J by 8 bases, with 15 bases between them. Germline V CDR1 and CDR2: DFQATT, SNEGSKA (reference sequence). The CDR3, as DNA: TGCAGTGCTAGAAGCGGGGCCTTCGACGAAAAACTGTTTTTT. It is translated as CSARSGAFDEKLFF.

CDR3 coding DNA: TGCAGCGCCAAAGGGGCAGGGGACTACACCTTC. It translates to CSAKGAGDYTF. The V call is TRBV29-1, the J call TRBJ1-2, with D possibly TRBD1 on 6 matching bases. Trimming took off 7 bases at V and 10 bases at J, with 16 bases between the two ends. CDR3 length: 11 amino acids. Germline V gene sequence: CDR1 SQVTM, CDR2 ANQGSEA.

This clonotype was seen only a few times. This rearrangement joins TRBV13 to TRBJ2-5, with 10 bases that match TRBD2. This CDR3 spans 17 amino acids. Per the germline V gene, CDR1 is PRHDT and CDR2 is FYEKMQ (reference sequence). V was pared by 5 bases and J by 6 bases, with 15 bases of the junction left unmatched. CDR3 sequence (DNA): TGTGCCAGCAGCCAAAGGACTAGCGGAATCCCTGGGAAGACCCAGTACTTC. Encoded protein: CASSQRTSGIPGKTQYF.

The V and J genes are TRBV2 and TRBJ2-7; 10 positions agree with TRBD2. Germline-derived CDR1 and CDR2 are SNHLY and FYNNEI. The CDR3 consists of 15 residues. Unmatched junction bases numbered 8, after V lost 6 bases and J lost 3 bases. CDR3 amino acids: CASRSGTSAFYEQYF. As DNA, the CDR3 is TGTGCCAGCAGGTCCGGGACTAGCGCTTTCTACGAGCAGTACTTC.

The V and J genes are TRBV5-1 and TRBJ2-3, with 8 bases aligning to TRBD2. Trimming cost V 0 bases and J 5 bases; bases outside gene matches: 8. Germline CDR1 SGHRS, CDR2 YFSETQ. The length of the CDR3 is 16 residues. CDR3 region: CASSLAGGGSGDTQYF. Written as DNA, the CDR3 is TGCGCCAGCAGCTTGGCCGGCGGGGGGAGCGGAGATACGCAGTATTTT.

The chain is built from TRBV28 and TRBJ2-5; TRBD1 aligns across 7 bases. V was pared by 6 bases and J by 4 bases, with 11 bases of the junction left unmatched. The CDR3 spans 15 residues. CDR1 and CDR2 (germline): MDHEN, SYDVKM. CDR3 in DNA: TGTGCCAGCAGCAGCACCTCGACAGGGCGAGAGACCCAGTACTTC. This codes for CASSSTSTGRETQYF.

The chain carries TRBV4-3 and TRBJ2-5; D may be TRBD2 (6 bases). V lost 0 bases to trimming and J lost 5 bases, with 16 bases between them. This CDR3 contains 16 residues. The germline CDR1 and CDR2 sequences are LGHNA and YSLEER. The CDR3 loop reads CASSQDLPSARETQYF. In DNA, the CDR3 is TGCGCCAGCAGCCAAGATCTGCCTAGCGCTAGGGAGACCCAGTACTTC.

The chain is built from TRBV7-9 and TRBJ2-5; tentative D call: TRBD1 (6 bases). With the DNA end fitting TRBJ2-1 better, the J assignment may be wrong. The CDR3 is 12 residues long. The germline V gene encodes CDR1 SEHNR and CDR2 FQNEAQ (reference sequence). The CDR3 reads CASSSGQNEQFF. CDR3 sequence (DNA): TGTGCCAGCAGCTCGGGACAAAATGAGCAGTTCTTC.

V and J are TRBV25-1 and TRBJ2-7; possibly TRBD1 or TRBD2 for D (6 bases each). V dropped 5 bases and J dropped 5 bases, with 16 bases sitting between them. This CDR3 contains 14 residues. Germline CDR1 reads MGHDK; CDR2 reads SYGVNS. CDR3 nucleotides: TGTGCCAGCAGTCATGGGGGGCCCCTCGACGAGCAGTACTTC. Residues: CASSHGGPLDEQYF.

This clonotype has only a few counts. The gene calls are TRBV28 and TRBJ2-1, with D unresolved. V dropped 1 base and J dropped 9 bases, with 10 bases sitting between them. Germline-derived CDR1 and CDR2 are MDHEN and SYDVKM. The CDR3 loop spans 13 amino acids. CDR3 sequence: CASSLSANSEQFF. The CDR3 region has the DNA TGTGCCAGCAGTTTATCGGCAAATAGTGAGCAGTTCTTC.

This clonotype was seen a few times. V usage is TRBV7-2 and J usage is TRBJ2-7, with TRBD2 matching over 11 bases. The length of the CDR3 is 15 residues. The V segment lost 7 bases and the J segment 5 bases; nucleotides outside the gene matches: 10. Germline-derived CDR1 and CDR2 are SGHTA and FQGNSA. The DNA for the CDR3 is TGTGCCAGCACAGAATTTAGCGGGAGGGTAGACGAGCAGTACTTC. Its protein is CASTEFSGRVDEQYF. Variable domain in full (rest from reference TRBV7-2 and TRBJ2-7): GAGVSQSPSNKVTEKGKDVELRCDPISGHTALYWYRQSLGQGLEFLIYFQGNSAPDKSGLPSDRFSAERTGGSVSTLTIQRTQQEDSAVYLCASTEFSGRVDEQYFGPGTRLTVT.

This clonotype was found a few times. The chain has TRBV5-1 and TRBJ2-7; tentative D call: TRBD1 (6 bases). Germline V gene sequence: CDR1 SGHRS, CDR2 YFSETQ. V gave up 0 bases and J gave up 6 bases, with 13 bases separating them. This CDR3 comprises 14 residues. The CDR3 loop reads CASSLENRAGEQYF. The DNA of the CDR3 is TGCGCCAGCAGCTTGGAAAACAGGGCTGGCGAGCAGTACTTC.

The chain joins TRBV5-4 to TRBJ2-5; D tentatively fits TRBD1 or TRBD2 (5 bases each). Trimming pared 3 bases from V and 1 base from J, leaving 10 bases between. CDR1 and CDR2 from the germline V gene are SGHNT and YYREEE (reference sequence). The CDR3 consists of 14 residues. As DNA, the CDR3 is TGTGCCAGCAGCTGGGACGGGACCCAAGAGACCCAGTACTTC. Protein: CASSWDGTQETQYF.

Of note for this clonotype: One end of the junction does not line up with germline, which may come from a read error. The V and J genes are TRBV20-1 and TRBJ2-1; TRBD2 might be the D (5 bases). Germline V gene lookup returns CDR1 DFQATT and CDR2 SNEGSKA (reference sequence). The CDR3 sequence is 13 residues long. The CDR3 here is CSARGERWNEQFF. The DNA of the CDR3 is TGCAGTGCTAGAGGGGAGCGTTGGAATGAGCAATTCTTC.

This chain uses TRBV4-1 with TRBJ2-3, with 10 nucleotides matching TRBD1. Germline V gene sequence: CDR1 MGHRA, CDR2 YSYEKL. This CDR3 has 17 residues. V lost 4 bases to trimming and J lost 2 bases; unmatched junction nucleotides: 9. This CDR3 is CASSRTTGTGVTDTQYF. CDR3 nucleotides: TGCGCCAGCAGCCGAACGACCGGGACAGGGGTCACAGATACGCAGTATTTT.

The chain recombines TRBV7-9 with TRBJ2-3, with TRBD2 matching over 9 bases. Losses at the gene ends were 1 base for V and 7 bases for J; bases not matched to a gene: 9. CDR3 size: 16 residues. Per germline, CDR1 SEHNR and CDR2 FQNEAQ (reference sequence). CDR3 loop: CASSLVVASGTNTQYF. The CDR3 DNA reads TGTGCCAGCAGCTTAGTCGTGGCTAGCGGGACGAATACGCAGTATTTT.

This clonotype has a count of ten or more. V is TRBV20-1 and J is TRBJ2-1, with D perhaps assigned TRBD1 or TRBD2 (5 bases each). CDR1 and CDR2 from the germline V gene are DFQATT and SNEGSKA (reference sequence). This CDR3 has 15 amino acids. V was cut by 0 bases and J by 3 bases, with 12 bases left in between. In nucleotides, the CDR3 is TGCAGTGCTAGAGATTGGGGACGAGACTACAATGAGCAGTTCTTC. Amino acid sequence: CSARDWGRDYNEQFF.

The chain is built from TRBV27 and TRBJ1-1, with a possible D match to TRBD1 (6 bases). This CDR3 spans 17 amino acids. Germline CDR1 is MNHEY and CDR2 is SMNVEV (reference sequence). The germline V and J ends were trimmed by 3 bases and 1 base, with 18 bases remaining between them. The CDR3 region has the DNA TGTGCCAGCAGTTTCCAGACCGGGGGGCTGAGGAACACTGAAGCTTTCTTT. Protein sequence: CASSFQTGGLRNTEAFF.

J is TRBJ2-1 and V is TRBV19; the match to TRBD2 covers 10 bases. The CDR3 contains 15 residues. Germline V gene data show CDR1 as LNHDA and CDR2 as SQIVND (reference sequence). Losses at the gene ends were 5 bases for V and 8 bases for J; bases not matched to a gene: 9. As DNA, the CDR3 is TGTGCCAGTAGTGTTTCTAGCGGGAGTTGGTATGAGCAGTTCTTC. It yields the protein CASSVSSGSWYEQFF.